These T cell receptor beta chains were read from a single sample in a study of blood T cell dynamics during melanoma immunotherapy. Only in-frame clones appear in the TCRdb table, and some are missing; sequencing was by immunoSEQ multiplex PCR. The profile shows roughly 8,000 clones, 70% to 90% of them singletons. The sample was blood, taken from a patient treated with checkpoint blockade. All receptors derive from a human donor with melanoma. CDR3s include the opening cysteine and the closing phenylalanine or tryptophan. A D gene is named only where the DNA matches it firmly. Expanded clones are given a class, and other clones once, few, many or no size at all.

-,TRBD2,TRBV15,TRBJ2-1,TGTGCCACCAGCCGTCCCGGGAGGGTATTAGCGGGAGCTGAGCAGTTCTTC,CATSRPGRVLAGAEQFF
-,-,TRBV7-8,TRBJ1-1,TGTGCCAGCAGCCACTGGAGAGGGCGCGGGGATGAAGCTTTCTTT,CASSHWRGRGDEAFF
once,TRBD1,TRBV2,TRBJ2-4,TGTGCCAGCAGTTCCGGACAGGGGGTCGGGAACATTCAGTACTTC,CASSSGQGVGNIQYF
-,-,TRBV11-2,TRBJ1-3,TGTGCCAGCAGCTTAGGAGCAGGCGTAAGCTCTGGAAACACCATATATTTT,CASSLGAGVSSGNTIYF
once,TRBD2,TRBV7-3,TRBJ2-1,TGTGCCAGCAGCACGGGGACTAGCGGGAGCCTGCAGTTCTTC,CASSTGTSGSLQFF
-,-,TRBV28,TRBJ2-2,TGTGCCAGCAGCTCCTCCTTCGGGGGTGCCAGGGGCGGGGAGCTGTTTTTT,CASSSSFGGARGGELFF
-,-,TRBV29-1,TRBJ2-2,TGCAGCGTTAGGACAGATAACACCGGGGAGCTGTTTTTT,CSVRTDNTGELFF
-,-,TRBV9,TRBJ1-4,TGTGCCAGCAGCGTGTCCGGGACAAGAAATGAAAAACTGTTTTTT,CASSVSGTRNEKLFF
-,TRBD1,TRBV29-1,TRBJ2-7,TGCAGCGTTGACAGGGGGAATTACGAGCAGTACTTC,CSVDRGNYEQYF
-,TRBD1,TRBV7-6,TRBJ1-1,TGTGCCAGCAGCCCCCGACAGGGGGTGAACACTGAAGCTTTCTTT,CASSPRQGVNTEAFF
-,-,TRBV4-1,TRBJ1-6,TGCGCCAGCAGCCAAGAGGACTTCTCCTATAATTCACCCCTCCACTTT,CASSQEDFSYNSPLHF
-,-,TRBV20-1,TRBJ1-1,TGCAGTGCTAGGGACGGGCAGACGGCTTTCTTT,CSARDGQTAFF
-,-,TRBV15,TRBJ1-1,TGTGCCACCAGCAGAGGGGCCCAGGGCGCAAGGGCTTTCTTT,CATSRGAQGARAFF
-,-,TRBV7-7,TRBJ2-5,TGTGCCAGCAGCCCCTTAGGGAATCTAGGGCAAGAGACCCAGTACTTC,CASSPLGNLGQETQYF
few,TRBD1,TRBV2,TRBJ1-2,TGTGCCAGCAGTGAGAGGACAGGGGGGGCTAACTATGGCTACACCTTC,CASSERTGGANYGYTF
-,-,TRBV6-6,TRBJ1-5,TGTGCCAGCAGTTTCTCAGGGCTCCGGAATCAGCCCCAGCATTTT,CASSFSGLRNQPQHF
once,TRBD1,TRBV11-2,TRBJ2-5,TGTGCCAGCAGCCTAGGGACAGGGCAGGGCCAAGAGACCCAGTACTTC,CASSLGTGQGQETQYF
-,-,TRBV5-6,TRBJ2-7,TGTGCCAGCAGCCGCCGAGGGGTCTCCTACGAGCAGTACTTC,CASSRRGVSYEQYF
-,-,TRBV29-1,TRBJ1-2,TGCAGCGTTGTATCACCCTCGGGGGGCTACACCTTC,CSVVSPSGGYTF
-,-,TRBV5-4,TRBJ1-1,TGTGCCAGCAGCTTGGCCTCGGCAGCTAGGAACACTGAAGCTTTCTTT,CASSLASAARNTEAFF
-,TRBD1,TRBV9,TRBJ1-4,TGTGCCAGCAGCGTCGGTGACAGGGTGGATGAAAAACTGTTTTTT,CASSVGDRVDEKLFF
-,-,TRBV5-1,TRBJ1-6,TGCGCCAGCAGCTTGGAAAGCTATAATTCACCCCTCCACTTT,CASSLESYNSPLHF
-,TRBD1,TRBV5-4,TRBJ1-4,TGTGCCAGCAGCCCCGGACAGGCAACTAATGAAAAACTGTTTTTT,CASSPGQATNEKLFF
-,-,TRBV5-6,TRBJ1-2,TGTGCCAGCACCTTTGACAGTTTTGGCTATGGCTACACCTTC,CASTFDSFGYGYTF
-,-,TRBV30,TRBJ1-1,TGTGCCTGGAGTGGCGGGGGACGGTTAAACACTGAAGCTTTCTTT,CAWSGGGRLNTEAFF
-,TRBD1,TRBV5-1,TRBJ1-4,TGCGCCAGCAGGGCTGGGACAGGTTGGAATGAAAAACTGTTTTTT,CASRAGTGWNEKLFF
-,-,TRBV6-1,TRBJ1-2,TGTGCCAGCAGTGAGGCCAGAAACTATGGCTACACCTTC,CASSEARNYGYTF